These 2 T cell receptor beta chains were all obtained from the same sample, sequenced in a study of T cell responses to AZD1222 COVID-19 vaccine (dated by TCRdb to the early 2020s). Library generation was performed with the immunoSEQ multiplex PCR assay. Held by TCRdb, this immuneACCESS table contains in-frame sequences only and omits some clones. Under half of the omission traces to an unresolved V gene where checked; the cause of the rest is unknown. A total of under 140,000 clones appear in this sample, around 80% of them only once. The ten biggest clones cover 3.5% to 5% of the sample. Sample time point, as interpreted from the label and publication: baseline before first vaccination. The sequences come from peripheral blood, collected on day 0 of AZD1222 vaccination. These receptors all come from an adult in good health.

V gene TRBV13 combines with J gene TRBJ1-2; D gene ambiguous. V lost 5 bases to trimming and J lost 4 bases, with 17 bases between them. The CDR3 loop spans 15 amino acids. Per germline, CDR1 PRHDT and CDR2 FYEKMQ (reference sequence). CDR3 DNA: TGTGCCAGCAGCGTCGGACTTCACCGCCTCTATGGCTACACCTTC. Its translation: CASSVGLHRLYGYTF.

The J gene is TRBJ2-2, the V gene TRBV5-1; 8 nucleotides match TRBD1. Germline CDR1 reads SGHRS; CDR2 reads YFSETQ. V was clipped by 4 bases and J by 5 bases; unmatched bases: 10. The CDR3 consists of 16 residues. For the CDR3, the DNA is TGCGCCAGCAGCCCGAGAGGACAGGGAGGAACCGGGGAGCTGTTTTTT. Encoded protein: CASSPRGQGGTGELFF.